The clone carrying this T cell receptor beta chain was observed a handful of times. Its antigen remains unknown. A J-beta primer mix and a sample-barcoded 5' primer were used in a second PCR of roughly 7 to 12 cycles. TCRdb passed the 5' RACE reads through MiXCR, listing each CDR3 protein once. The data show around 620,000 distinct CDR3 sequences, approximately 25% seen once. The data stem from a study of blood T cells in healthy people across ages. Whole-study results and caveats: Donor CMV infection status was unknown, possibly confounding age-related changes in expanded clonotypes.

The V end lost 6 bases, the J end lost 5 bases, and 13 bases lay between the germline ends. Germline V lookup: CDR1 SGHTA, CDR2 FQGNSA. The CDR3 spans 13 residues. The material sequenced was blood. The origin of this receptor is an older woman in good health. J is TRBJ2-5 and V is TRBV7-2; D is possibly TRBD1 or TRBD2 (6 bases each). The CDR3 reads CASRRGAIETQYF. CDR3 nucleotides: TGTGCCAGCAGGAGGGGGGCAATTGAGACCCAGTACTTC.